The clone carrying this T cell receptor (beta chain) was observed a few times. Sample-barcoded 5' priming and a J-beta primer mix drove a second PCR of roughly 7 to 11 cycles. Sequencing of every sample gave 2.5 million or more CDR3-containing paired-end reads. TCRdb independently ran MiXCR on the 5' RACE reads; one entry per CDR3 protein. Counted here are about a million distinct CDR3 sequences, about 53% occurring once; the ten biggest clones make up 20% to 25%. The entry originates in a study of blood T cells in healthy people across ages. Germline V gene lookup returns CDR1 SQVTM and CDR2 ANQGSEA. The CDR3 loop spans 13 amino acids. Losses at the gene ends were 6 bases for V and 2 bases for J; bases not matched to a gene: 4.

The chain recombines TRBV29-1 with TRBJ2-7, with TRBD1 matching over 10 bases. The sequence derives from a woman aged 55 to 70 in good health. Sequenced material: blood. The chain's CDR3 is CSVTGTGAYEQYF. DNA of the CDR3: TGCAGCGTCACCGGGACAGGGGCCTACGAGCAGTACTTC.